Detailed here is one T cell receptor beta chain. Its antigen has not been determined. No base quality information exists; no much larger clone differs at one position. V lost 4 bases and J lost 5 bases; the stretch between them is 6 bases long. CDR1 and CDR2 (SGHRS, YFSETQ) derive from the germline V gene. Counted from cysteine to phenylalanine, this CDR3 has 12 amino acids. Only the CDR3 region is kept as DNA, spanning 36 bases read in frame from base 1. The cohort comprised 710 or so healthy bone marrow donors. All cohort members were sampled while nominally healthy, although unrecorded immune exposures were likely present. The donor was CMV seronegative and was included in the group of 352 seronegative cohort members. A peripheral blood sample was provided by each donor, and peripheral blood mononuclear cells were used for TCR beta sequencing. Genomic DNA extraction from the blood cell samples was performed with the Qiagen DNeasy Blood Extraction Kit.

This sample is part of a study of cytomegalovirus exposure and HLA in healthy donors (dated by TCRdb to 2015 to 2018). Study-level background: According to an earlier analysis of 587 of the donors, 150 million to 200 million T cells yielded approximately 120 million unique TCR beta sequences and more than 250 Gb of sequence data. Around 320 gigabases of sequencing data and tens of millions of unique TCR sequences were included in an early release covering about 700 HLA-typed donors. Of the roughly 420 genotyped donors, approximately 81% were placed in the genetic ancestry cluster associated with self-reported Caucasian donors. The study aimed to test whether cataloging public T cell receptors could reveal signatures of past pathogen exposure. Using immunosequencing, the study profiled T cell repertoires from about 650 subjects and related those repertoires to cytomegalovirus serostatus. Besides the first cohort of under 700 subjects, a separate validation cohort made up of 90 to 150 different subjects was used. To predict cytomegalovirus infection status, the study combined high-throughput TCR immunosequencing, statistical association of individual TCRs with disease status, and machine learning. To study patterns of TCR occurrence, a later analysis re-analyzed previously published TCR beta repertoires from around 660 donors and added high-resolution HLA genotyping. The later analysis used no new phenotypic data to find candidate immune exposures, relying instead on TCR beta sequences and their occurrence across donors. To decide whether each TCR beta V gene segment behaved as functional or pseudogenic, an earlier analysis of some 570 of the donors relied on high-throughput TCR beta sequencing. Donor age, sex, ethnicity and CMV serostatus were compiled alongside the repertoire data. A later genetic analysis took genome-wide SNP genotypes for about three fifths of the 666 donors and used that subset as a discovery cohort. All discovery cohort repertoires had been generated using a single sequencing platform. HLA typing covered class I and class II loci at four-digit resolution. The number of typed donors differed by locus: roughly 620-630 for A, B, C, DRB1 and DQB1; 500 to 550 for DQA1; approximately 600 for DPA1; and around 470 for DPB1. Roughly 5 DR-DQ haplotypes were treated as single units for association and clustering because of strong linkage in the cohort. Among about 370 genotyped donors of the cohort, an average of around 220,000 unique TCR beta nucleotide sequences was sequenced per donor, of which about 19% were non-productive. Overall study outcomes, separate from this receptor: A cluster of highly shared sequence variants was judged likely to represent a technical artifact of the sequencing pipeline. The authors suggested that the approach could potentially be extended to other disease states and immunological phenotypes. Correlated functional status among segregating V segments might be attributable to linkage disequilibrium, but an unknown experimental factor could not be ruled out. According to a later analysis, TCR association rates differed among HLA loci, with DRB1 alleles showing the most associated TCRs and HLA-C alleles showing the fewest. The classifier was reported to diagnose cytomegalovirus status with high specificity and sensitivity in both the original and validation cohorts. An earlier analysis of roughly 570 of the donors showed that most TCR beta V segments appeared in productive rearrangements either about 87% or about 30% of the time, which broadly matched IMGT annotations. In a later analysis, HLA-associated TCR beta chains showed more clonal expansion and lower generation probabilities than non-associated chains that were equally common. When HLA alleles, especially DR and DQ, strongly co-occurred, TCR associations were difficult to assign to individual alleles. According to a later analysis, most CMV-associated TCR beta chains appeared to be HLA-restricted, and the HLA associations seemed to be driven largely by CMV exposure. The 87-base-pair reads could not distinguish some IMGT-functional V segments, including TRBV6-2 and TRBV6-3, so those segments were excluded. In a later genetic analysis, a missense DCLRE1C variant was associated with V-gene and J-gene trimming of TCR beta chains, and the association was replicated in an independent cohort. Because HLA typing was unavailable for some donors at each locus, only the typed subset was used in association tests. The cohort was sequenced for TCR beta chains only, and without alpha or paired-chain data the features that could be detected were limited. A further reported finding was that TCR beta sequences accurately predicted the HLA-A and HLA-B alleles for most subjects in the first cohort. According to a later genetic analysis, donors in an Asian-associated ancestry cluster had fewer N-insertions in productive TCRs than the approximately 700-donor mean. For the cohort, immune exposure information was limited to CMV serostatus. The presence/absence analyses assumed that sequencing depth was roughly uniform across donors, and that assumption may not be true. Three of the identified cytomegalovirus-associated TCR beta chains were confirmed in vitro to be specific for cytomegalovirus antigens. Over 15 rarely observed V segments, including chromosome 9 orphons, were excluded from the earlier analysis of 550 to 700 of the donors because counts were too low. The study gave a list of 150 to 200 TCR beta chains associated with cytomegalovirus. Several of the top co-occurrence clusters appeared to be linked to parvovirus B19, influenza, CMV and Epstein-Barr virus, according to a later analysis. While some public TCRs were present in many individuals, most TCR sequences turned up only very rarely across donors. Specific HLA alleles were associated with 15,000 to 20,000 TCR beta sequences at a false discovery rate of 0.05 in a later analysis.

Library preparation used the immunoSEQ multiplex PCR assay. A mixture of 60 forward primers for TCR Vbeta segments and 13 reverse primers for TCR Jbeta segments was used in the multiplex PCR. The CDR3 region of rearranged TCR beta genes was amplified from genomic DNA with a multiplex PCR assay. The Illumina HiSeq System was used to sequence the amplified TCR beta libraries as 87-base-pair reads. The original methods were these. A later analysis counted some 74 million unique TCR beta chains across the roughly 700 repertoires, and around 12 million of these chains were shared by at least two donors. Raw reads were error-corrected and collapsed into unique sequences by a nearest-neighbor algorithm in which closely related sequences were merged to remove PCR and sequencing errors. To assign V, D and J gene segments, CDR3 sequences were aligned to IMGT reference sequences. For a sequence to be retained, a match of at least six nucleotides was required to both a V gene segment and a J gene segment. Rearrangements were called productive when the CDR3 lacked stop codons and stayed in frame with V and J; all others were non-productive. Following IMGT convention, CDR3 was defined as the stretch from the second conserved V-encoded cysteine up to the conserved J-encoded phenylalanine. The earlier analysis of roughly 590 of the donors excluded any sequence lacking an unambiguous match to a single V gene segment. In an earlier analysis of several hundred of the donors, V segments were called functional above 56.7% productive rearrangements and were called segregating when the between-donor standard deviation exceeded 5%. To diagnose cytomegalovirus status from the catalog of TCR beta chain sequences, a statistical classification framework was built. V and J gene assignment, in a later analysis, came from comparing TCR nucleotide sequences with IMGT/GENE-DB human TR gene sequences. Using the TCRdist pipeline, a later analysis assigned CDR3 sequences along with most-parsimonious VDJ recombination scenarios. In a later analysis, each TCR beta chain was defined by its CDR3 amino acid sequence together with its V-gene family, and reads without a unique V-gene family were excluded. A later analysis removed 600 or so highly shared, low-generation-probability nucleotide sequences to deal with suspected cross-contamination and a sequencing artifact. In a later analysis, a clonal expansion index was calculated for each public chain from normalized within-repertoire ranks of inferred template counts. Generation probabilities in a later analysis came from a VDJ recombination model fitted to out-of-frame rearrangements, and those results were checked against IGoR. A later analysis scored TCR-TCR, TCR-HLA and TCR-CMV co-occurrence with hypergeometric tests, applying a repertoire-size bias correction to TCR pairs. In a later analysis, false discovery rates were estimated by permuting HLA or CMV assignments 20 times. In a later analysis, co-occurring TCRs were grouped using DBSCAN, and TCRdist sequence similarity was added for clustering within HLA-allele-positive subsets. Repertoires with fewer than 30,000 or more than 120,000 public chains were left out of co-occurrence clustering, as were four to six repertoires with anomalous nucleotide sharing. TCRdb's version of the immuneACCESS table is confined to in-frame rearrangements and falls short of the full clone set. An unresolved V gene accounts for under half of the shortfall where checked; the remainder is of unknown origin. The DNA was the basis for D and trimming; V, J and clone size are from that table. Within this sample are a few hundred thousand clones, with 80% of them counted one time only. The top ten clones comprise about 0.3% of the sample.

The source is a girl aged 2 to 10 in good health and CMV-seronegative. Sequenced material: PBMCs. The chain was built from TRBV5-1 and TRBJ2-2, with the D segment identity uncertain. CDR3 region: CASSQETGELFF. The sequenced DNA: TGCGCCAGCAGCCAAGAGACCGGGGAGCTGTTTTTT. With the portions outside the CDR3 filled from the reference TRBV5-1 and TRBJ2-2 genes, the complete variable region becomes KAGVTQTPRYLIKTRGQQVTLSCSPISGHRSVSWYQQTPGQGLQFLFEYFSETQRNKGNFPGRFSGRQFSNSRSEMNVSTLELGDSALYLCASSQETGELFFGEGSRLTVL.